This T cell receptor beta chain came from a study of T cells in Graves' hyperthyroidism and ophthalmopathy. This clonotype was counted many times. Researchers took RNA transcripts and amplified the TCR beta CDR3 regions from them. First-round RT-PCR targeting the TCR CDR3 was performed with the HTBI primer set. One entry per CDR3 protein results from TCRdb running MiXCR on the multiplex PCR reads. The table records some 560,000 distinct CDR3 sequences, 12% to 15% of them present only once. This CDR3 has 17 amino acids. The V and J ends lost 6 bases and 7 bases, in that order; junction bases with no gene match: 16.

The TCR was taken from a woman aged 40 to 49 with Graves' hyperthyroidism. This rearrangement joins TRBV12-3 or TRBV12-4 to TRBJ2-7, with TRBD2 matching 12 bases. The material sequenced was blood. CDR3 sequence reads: CASSRSSSGRGSREQYF. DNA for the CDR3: TGTGCCAGCAGCCGATCATCTAGCGGGAGGGGTTCGAGGGAGCAGTACTTC.